This T cell receptor (beta chain) was captured in a study of long-term antiretroviral therapy in people with HIV. Investigators performed immunoSEQ version v3.0 at survey level. Assay used: immunoSEQ multiplex PCR; TCRdb lists only in-frame clones, some missing. This sample carries around 24,000 clones, 90% to 95% of them seen once, and the ten largest clones take 9.2%. Germline CDR1 is MGHRA and CDR2 is YSYEKL. The CDR3 is made up of 14 amino acids. Trimming removed 0 bases from V and 2 bases from J, with 8 bases in between. The sample in question was unsorted PBMCs, obtained 7.6 years after starting antiretroviral therapy. This sequence was found in a woman between 40 and 55 years old with HIV. The V and J genes are TRBV4-1 and TRBJ2-7; weak D call: TRBD2 (5 bases). CDR3 region: CASSQETEAYEQYF. The CDR3 nucleotides read TGCGCCAGCAGCCAAGAAACGGAGGCCTACGAGCAGTACTTC.